The T cell receptor (beta chain) described here comes from a study of PD-1 blockade in mismatch repair-deficient tumors. In the study overall: Patients had 11 to 13 mismatch repair-deficient cancer types and were previously treated and progressing.

Comment on this clone: Its target is not known.

V was pared by 2 bases and J by 2 bases, with 8 bases of the junction left unmatched. This CDR3 is built from 16 residues. CDR1 and CDR2 from the germline V gene are SGHTA and FQGNSA. Study findings and constraints: Tumor-resident clones, often undetectable pretreatment in blood, expanded then contracted after pembrolizumab.

Data came from immunoSEQ multiplex PCR; TCRdb stores just in-frame clones and leaves some out. The data contain over 100,000 clones, roughly 80% of them seen just once; the ten biggest clones take up approximately 4.7%. The sample here was peripheral blood, taken about 13 months after starting pembrolizumab. The chain employs TRBV7-2 and TRBJ2-5, with 7 bases identical to TRBD2. This clonotype originated in an adult with mismatch repair-deficient cancer. In DNA form, the CDR3 reads TGTGCCAGCAGCTTATATTTCGAGGGAGGGCAAGAGACCCAGTACTTC. This codes for CASSLYFEGGQETQYF.